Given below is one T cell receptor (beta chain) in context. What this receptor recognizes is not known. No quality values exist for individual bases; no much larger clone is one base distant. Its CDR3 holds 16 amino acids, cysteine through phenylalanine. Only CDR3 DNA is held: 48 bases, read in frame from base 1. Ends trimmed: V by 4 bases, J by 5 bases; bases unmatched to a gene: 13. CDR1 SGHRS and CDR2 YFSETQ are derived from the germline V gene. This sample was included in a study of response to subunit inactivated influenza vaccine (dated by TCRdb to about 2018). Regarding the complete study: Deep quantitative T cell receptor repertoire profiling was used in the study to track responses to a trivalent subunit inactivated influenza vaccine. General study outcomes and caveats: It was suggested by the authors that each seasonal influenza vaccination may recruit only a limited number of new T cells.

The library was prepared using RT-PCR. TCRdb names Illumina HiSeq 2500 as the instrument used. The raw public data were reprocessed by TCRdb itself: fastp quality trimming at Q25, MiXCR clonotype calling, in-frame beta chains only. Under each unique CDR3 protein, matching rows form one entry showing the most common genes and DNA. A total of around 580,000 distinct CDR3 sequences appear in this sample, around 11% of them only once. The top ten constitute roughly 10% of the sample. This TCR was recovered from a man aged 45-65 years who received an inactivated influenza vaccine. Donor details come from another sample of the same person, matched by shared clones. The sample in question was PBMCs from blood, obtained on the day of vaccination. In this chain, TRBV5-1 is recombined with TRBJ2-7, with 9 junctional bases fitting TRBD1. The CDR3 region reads CASSRKPGQGSDEQYF. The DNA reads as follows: TGCGCCAGCAGCAGGAAGCCGGGACAGGGTTCCGACGAGCAGTACTTC.